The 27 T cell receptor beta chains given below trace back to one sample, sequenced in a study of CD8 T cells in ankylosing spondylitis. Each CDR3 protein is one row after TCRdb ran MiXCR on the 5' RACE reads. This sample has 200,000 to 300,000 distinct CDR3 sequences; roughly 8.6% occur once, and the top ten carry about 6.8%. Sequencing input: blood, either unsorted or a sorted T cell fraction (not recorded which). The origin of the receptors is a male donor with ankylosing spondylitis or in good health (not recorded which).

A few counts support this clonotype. This chain's CDR3 is CASSRSYGYTF. In DNA, the CDR3 is TGTGCCAGCAGTAGGTCCTATGGCTACACCTTC. The V and J genes are TRBV12-3 or TRBV12-4 and TRBJ1-2; D unclear. The CDR3 has 11 residues. Trimming cost V 5 bases and J 4 bases, with 5 bases left between them.

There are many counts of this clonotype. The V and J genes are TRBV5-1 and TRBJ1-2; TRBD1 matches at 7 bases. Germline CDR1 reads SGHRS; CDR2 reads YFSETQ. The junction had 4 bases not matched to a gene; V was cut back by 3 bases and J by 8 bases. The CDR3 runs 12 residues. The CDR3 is CASSYTGEGYTF. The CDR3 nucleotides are TGCGCCAGCAGCTATACAGGGGAGGGCTACACCTTC.

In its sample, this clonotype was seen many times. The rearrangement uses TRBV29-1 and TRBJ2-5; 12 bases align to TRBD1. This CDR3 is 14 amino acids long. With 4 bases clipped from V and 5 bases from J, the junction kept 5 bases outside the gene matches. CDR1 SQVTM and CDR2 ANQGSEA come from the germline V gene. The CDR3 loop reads CSVAGTGGSETQYF. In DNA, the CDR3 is TGCAGCGTTGCCGGGACAGGGGGCTCGGAGACCCAGTACTTC.

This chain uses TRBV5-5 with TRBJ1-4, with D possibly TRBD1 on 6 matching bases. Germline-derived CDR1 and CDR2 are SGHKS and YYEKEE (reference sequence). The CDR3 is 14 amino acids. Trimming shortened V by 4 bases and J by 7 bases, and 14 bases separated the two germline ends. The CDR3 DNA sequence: TGTGCCAGCAGCCTTACAGGGAGAGGTGAAAAACTGTTTTTT. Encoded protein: CASSLTGRGEKLFF.

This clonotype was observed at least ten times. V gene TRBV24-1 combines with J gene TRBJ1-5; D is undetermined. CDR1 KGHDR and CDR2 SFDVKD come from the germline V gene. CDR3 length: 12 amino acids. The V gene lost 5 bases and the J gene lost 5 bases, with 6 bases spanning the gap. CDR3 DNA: TGTGCCACCAGTGTACAAGATCAGCCCCAGCATTTT. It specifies CATSVQDQPQHF.

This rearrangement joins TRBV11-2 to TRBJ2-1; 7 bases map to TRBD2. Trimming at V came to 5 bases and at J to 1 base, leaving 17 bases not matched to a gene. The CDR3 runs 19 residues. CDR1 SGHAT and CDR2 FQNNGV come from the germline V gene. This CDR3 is CASSLRSRLASSSYNEQFF. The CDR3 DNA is TGTGCCAGCAGCCTCCGATCCCGACTAGCCTCGTCGTCCTACAATGAGCAGTTCTTC.

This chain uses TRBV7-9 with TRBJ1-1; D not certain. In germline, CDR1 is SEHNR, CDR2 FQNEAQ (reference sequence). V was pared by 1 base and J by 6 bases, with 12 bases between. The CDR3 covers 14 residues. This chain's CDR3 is CASSLDQVVSEAFF. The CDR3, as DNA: TGTGCCAGCAGCTTAGACCAGGTAGTTTCTGAAGCTTTCTTT.

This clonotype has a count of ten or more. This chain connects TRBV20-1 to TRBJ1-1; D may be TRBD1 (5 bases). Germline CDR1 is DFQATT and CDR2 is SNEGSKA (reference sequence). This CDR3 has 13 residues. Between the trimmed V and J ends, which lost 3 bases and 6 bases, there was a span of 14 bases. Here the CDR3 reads CSASVGMGAEAFF. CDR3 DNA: TGCAGTGCTAGTGTAGGAATGGGGGCTGAAGCTTTCTTT.

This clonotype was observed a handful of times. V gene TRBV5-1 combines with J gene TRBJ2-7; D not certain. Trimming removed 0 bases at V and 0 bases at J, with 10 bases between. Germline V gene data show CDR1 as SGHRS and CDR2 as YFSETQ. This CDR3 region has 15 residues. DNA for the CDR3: TGCGCCAGCAGCTTGGAGTACAGCAGCTCCTACGAGCAGTACTTC. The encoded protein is CASSLEYSSSYEQYF.

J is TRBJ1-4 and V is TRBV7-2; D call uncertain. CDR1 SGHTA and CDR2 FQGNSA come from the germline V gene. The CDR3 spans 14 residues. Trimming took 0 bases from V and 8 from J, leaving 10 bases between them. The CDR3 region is CASSLALVREKLFF. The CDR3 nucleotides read TGTGCCAGCAGCTTAGCGCTCGTCCGGGAAAAACTGTTTTTT.

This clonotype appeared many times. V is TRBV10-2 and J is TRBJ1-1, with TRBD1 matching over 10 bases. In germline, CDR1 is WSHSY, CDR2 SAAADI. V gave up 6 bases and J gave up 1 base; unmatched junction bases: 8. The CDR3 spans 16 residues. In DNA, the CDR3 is TGCGCCAGCAGCTGGGGACAGGGGTACTGGAACACTGAAGCTTTCTTT. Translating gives CASSWGQGYWNTEAFF.

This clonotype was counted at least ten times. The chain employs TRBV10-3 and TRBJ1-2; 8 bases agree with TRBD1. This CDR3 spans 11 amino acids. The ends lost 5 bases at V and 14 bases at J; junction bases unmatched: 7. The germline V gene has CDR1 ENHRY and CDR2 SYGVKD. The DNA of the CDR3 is TGTGCCATCAGTCTCGGACAGGGAACAACCTTC. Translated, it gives CAISLGQGTTF.

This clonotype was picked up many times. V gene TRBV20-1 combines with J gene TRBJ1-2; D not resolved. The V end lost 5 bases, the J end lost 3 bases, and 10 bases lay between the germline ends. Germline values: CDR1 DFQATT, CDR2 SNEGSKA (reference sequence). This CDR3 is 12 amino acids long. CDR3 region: CSAYPADYGYTF. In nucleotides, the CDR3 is TGCAGTGCTTATCCGGCGGACTATGGCTACACCTTC.

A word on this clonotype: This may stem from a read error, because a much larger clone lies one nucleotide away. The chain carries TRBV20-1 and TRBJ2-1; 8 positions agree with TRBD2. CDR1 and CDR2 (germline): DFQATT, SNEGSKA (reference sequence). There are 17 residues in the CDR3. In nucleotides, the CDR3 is TGCTGTGCTAGAGATGTTTCTATGGGGACTAGATTCAATGAGCAGTTCTTC. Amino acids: CCARDVSMGTRFNEQFF.

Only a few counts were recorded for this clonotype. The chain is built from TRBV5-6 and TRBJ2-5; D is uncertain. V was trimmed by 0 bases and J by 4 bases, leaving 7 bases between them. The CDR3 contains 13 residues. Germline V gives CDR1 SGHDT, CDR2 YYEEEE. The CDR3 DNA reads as TGTGCCAGCAGCTTGGACAGTCCAGAGACCCAGTACTTC. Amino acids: CASSLDSPETQYF.

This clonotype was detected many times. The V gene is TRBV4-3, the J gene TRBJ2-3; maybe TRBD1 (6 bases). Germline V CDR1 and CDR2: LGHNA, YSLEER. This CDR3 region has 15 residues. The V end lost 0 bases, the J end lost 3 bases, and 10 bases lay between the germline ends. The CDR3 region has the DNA TGCGCCAGCAGCCAAGATGGGGGCGGGACAGATACGCAGTATTTT. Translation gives CASSQDGGGTDTQYF.

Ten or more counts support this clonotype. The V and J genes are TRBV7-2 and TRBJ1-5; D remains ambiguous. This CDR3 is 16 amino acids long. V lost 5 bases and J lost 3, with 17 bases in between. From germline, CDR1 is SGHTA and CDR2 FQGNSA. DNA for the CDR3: TGTGCCAGCAGCCTAGAGGTTAGCGTCCTCAATCAGCCCCAGCATTTT. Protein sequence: CASSLEVSVLNQPQHF.

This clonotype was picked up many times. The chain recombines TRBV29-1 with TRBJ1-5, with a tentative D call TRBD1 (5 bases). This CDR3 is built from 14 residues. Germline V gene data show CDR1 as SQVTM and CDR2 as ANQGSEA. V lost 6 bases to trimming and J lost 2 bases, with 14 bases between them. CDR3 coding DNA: TGCAGCGTGGCCTCAGGGTTGGGCAATCAGCCCCAGCATTTT. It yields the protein CSVASGLGNQPQHF.

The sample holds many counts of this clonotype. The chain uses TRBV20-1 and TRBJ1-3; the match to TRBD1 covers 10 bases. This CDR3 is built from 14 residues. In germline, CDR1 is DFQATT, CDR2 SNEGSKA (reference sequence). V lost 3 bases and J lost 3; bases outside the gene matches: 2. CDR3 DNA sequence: TGCAGTGCTAGGAGGACAGGGGGTGGAAACACCATATATTTT. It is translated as CSARRTGGGNTIYF.

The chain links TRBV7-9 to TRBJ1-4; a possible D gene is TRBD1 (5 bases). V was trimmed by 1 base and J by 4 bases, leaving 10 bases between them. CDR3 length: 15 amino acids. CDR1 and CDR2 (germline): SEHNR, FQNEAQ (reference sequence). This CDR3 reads CASSLVGTVNEKLFF. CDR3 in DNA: TGTGCCAGCAGCTTAGTGGGGACTGTTAATGAAAAACTGTTTTTT.

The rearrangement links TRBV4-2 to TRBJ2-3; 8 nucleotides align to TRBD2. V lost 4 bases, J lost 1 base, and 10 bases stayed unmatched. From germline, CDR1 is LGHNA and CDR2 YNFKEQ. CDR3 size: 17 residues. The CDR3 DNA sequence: TGTGCCAGCAGCCTCTCTCGGGGGGGGGGTCGCACAGATACGCAGTATTTT. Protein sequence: CASSLSRGGGRTDTQYF.

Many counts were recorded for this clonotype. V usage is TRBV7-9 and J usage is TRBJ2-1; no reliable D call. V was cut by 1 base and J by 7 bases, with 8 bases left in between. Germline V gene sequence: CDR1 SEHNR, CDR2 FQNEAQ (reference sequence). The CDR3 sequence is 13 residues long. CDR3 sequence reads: CASSLVLRNEQFF. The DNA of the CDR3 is TGTGCCAGCAGCTTAGTACTGAGGAATGAGCAGTTCTTC.

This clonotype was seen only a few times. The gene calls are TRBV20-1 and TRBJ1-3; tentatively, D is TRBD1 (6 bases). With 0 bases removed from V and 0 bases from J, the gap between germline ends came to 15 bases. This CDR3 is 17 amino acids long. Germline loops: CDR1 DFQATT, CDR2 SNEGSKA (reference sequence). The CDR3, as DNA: TGCAGTGCTAGAGATAGGGGGGCAGCTTTCTCTGGAAACACCATATATTTT. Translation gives CSARDRGAAFSGNTIYF.

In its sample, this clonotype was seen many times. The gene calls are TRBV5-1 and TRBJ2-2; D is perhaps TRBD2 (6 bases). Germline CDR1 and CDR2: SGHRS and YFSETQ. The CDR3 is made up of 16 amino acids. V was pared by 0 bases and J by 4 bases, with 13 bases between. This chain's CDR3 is CASSLVGGDITGELFF. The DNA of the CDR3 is TGCGCCAGCAGCTTGGTCGGGGGAGATATCACCGGGGAGCTGTTTTTT.

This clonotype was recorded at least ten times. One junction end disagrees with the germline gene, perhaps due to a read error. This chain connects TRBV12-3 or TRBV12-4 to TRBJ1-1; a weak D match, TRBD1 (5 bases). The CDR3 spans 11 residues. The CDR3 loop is CASSLPRGKVF. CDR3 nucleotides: TGTGCCAGCAGTTTACCAAGGGGAAAGGTCTTT.

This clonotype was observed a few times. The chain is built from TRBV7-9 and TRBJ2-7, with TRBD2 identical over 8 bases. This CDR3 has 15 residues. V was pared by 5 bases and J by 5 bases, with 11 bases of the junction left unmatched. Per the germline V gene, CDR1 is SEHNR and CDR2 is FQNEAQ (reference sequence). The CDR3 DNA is TGTGCCAGCAGCGATAACATAGGGCGGGAGGACGAGCAGTACTTC. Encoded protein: CASSDNIGREDEQYF.

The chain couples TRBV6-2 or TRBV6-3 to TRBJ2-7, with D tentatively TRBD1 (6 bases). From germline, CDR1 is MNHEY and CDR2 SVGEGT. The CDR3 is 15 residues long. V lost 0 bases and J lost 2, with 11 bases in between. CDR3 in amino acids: CASSYSGAGAYEQYF. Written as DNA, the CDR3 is TGTGCCAGCAGTTACTCGGGGGCCGGAGCCTACGAGCAGTACTTC.